The next 19 T cell receptor beta chains were all read from a single sample in a study of shared clonotypes between healthy human individuals. Libraries were prepared by immunoSEQ multiplex PCR; TCRdb keeps only in-frame clonotypes and omits some of them. This table holds 400,000 to 500,000 clones, 65% to 80% found once. What was sequenced was PBMCs. The receptors were gathered from a woman in her 40s in good health. Some clones in this sample may be carry-over from other donors' samples.

The chain uses TRBV25-1 and TRBJ2-1; 9 bases line up with TRBD2. The CDR3 has 15 residues. Germline CDR1 and CDR2: MGHDK and SYGVNS. V trimming: 0 bases; J trimming: 5 bases; junction bases outside the gene matches: 2. DNA for the CDR3: TGTGCCAGCAGTGAATACATAGCGGGAGACAATGAGCAGTTCTTC. Translation gives CASSEYIAGDNEQFF.

The V and J genes are TRBV18 and TRBJ2-7; 9 bases are a match to TRBD1. V was pared by 5 bases and J by 2 bases, with 7 bases of the junction left unmatched. CDR1 KGHSH and CDR2 LQKENI come from the germline V gene. The CDR3 spans 15 residues. In nucleotides, the CDR3 is TGTGCCAGCTCAACAGGACAGGGGAGGACCTACGAGCAGTACTTC. Translating it yields CASSTGQGRTYEQYF.

The rearrangement uses TRBV7-9 and TRBJ2-1; 9 bases line up with TRBD2. CDR1 and CDR2 from the germline V gene are SEHNR and FQNEAQ (reference sequence). V lost 1 base and J lost 15; bases outside the gene matches: 10. The CDR3 extends over 14 amino acids. The CDR3 DNA is TGTGCCAGCAGCTTAGGAGGACTAGCGTCCGTACTGTTCTTC. Its protein product is CASSLGGLASVLFF.

The rearrangement joins TRBV28 to TRBJ2-5; 9 bases line up with TRBD2. Trimming at V came to 4 bases and at J to 3 bases, leaving 3 bases not matched to a gene. The CDR3 is made up of 14 amino acids. Germline lookup yields CDR1 MDHEN and CDR2 SYDVKM. CDR3 sequence: CASSSLAGEETQYF. As DNA, the CDR3 is TGTGCCAGCAGTTCGTTAGCGGGAGAAGAGACCCAGTACTTC. The variable domain in full, with the rest retrieved from reference TRBV28 and TRBJ2-5, is DVKVTQSSRYLVKRTGEKVFLECVQDMDHENMFWYRQDPGLGLRLIYFSYDVKMKEKGDIPEGYSVSREKKERFSLILESASTNQTSMYLCASSSLAGEETQYFGPGTRLLVL.

The chain links TRBV6-1 to TRBJ2-1; 16 bases fit TRBD2. Germline V gene lookup returns CDR1 MNHNS and CDR2 SASEGT. This CDR3 spans 19 amino acids. The V and J ends lost 2 bases and 7 bases, in that order; junction bases with no gene match: 11. As DNA, the CDR3 is TGTGCCAGCAGTGAAAGCAGACCGGGACTAGCGGGAGGGCCGAATGAGCAGTTCTTC. Its translation: CASSESRPGLAGGPNEQFF.

This chain uses TRBV6-1 with TRBJ2-1; 8 bases are shared with TRBD2. Unmatched junction bases numbered 17, after V lost 3 bases and J lost 7 bases. The CDR3 consists of 18 residues. Germline lookup yields CDR1 MNHNS and CDR2 SASEGT. This chain's CDR3 is CASSDRGEPGLVENEQFF. CDR3 DNA: TGTGCCAGCAGTGACCGGGGCGAACCGGGACTAGTAGAAAATGAGCAGTTCTTC.

The chain recombines TRBV10-3 with TRBJ1-1, with no clear D. Trimming took 5 bases from V and 3 from J, leaving 19 bases between them. The CDR3 is 16 amino acids. Germline V gene data show CDR1 as ENHRY and CDR2 as SYGVKD. The CDR3 bases are TGTGCCATCAGTCCCCGGGCGGGGAGTTCGGACACTGAAGCTTTCTTT. This sequence encodes CAISPRAGSSDTEAFF.

The chain joins TRBV10-2 to TRBJ2-7, with D unresolved. V lost 7 bases, J lost 6 bases, and 16 bases lay in between. Germline V gene lookup returns CDR1 WSHSY and CDR2 SAAADI. The CDR3 length is 13 residues. The CDR3 sequence: CASKDLNLREQYF. CDR3 DNA sequence: TGCGCCAGCAAAGACTTGAACCTACGCGAGCAGTACTTC.

This sequence joins TRBV7-9 and TRBJ2-7; TRBD2 matches at 7 bases. The CDR3 is 14 residues long. Germline lookup yields CDR1 SEHNR and CDR2 FQNEAQ (reference sequence). V shed 6 bases and J 1 base; nucleotides not matched to a gene: 6. The DNA for the CDR3 is TGTGCCAGCAGTCCCCTAGCGGAGTCCTACGAGCAGTACTTC. Translating gives CASSPLAESYEQYF.

This clone was detected a few times. The V call is TRBV21-1, the J call TRBJ2-1; no DNA check was done on the table's D call, TRBD2. TRBV21-1 is described as a pseudogene. The CDR3 length is 17 residues. The CDR3 here is CASSGRANSGNYNEQFF. CDR3 bases: TGTGCCAGCAGCGGGAGGGCTAATAGCGGGAATTACAATGAGCAGTTCTTC.

The V call is TRBV15, the J call TRBJ2-1; D is uncertain. Germline CDR1 reads LNHNV; CDR2 reads YYDKDF (reference sequence). V dropped 5 bases and J dropped 9 bases, with 8 bases sitting between them. The CDR3 is 11 amino acids. CDR3 amino acids: CATSGVTEQFF. DNA for the CDR3: TGTGCCACCAGCGGGGTAACTGAGCAGTTCTTC.

This chain links TRBV7-3 with TRBJ1-1, with D maybe TRBD1 (6 bases). The CDR3 is made up of 14 amino acids. In germline, CDR1 is SGHTA, CDR2 FQGTGA. Trimming removed 6 bases at V and 4 bases at J, with 15 bases between. In DNA form, the CDR3 reads TGTGCCAGCAGGGGCGCAGGGGATGTCACTGAAGCTTTCTTT. Translated: CASRGAGDVTEAFF.

The chain recombines TRBV4-2 with TRBJ2-1, with a tentative D call TRBD1 (6 bases). The germline CDR1 and CDR2 sequences are LGHNA and YNFKEQ. This CDR3 spans 16 amino acids. V was pared by 0 bases and J by 2 bases, with 11 bases between. CDR3 nucleotide sequence: TGTGCCAGCAGCCAAGAGATGGACAGAGCCTACAATGAGCAGTTCTTC. It yields the protein CASSQEMDRAYNEQFF.

This clone was counted at least ten times. Other DNA sequences in this specimen translate into the identical CDR3. The chain couples TRBV6-5 to TRBJ2-6; D gene ambiguous. This CDR3 has 13 residues. CDR1 is MNHEY, CDR2 SVGAGI, per germline. The V end was cut by 4 bases, the J end by 4 bases, with 5 bases between. CDR3 nucleotide sequence: TGTGCCAGCAGTTTAGGCGGGGCCAACGTCCTGACTTTC. This translates into CASSLGGANVLTF.

The genes are TRBV11-1 and TRBJ1-1; D call uncertain. The CDR3 loop spans 12 amino acids. V was pared by 1 base and J by 2 bases, with 2 bases between. Germline V CDR1 and CDR2: SGHAT, FQDESV (reference sequence). CDR3 loop: CASSLENTEAFF. The CDR3 DNA reads TGTGCCAGCAGCTTAGAAAACACTGAAGCTTTCTTT.

The chain carries TRBV19 and TRBJ1-1; tentative D call: TRBD1 (6 bases). Germline V lookup: CDR1 LNHDA, CDR2 SQIVND (reference sequence). The CDR3 runs to 14 residues. Deletions cut 4 bases from V and 6 bases from J, with 15 bases between. The CDR3 DNA sequence: TGTGCCAGTAGTAACGACAGGTCGTTCGCTGAAGCTTTCTTT. Translated, it gives CASSNDRSFAEAFF.

Comment on this clone: The same CDR3 is also encoded by other DNA sequences in this sample. The chain is built from TRBV6-5 and TRBJ1-1; D is ambiguous. This CDR3 is built from 11 residues. V was clipped by 5 bases and J by 1 base, with 2 bases between them. Per germline, CDR1 MNHEY and CDR2 SVGAGI. The CDR3 is CASSRNTEAFF. In DNA, the CDR3 is TGTGCCAGCAGTCGGAACACTGAAGCTTTCTTT.

The rearrangement links TRBV11-1 to TRBJ2-1, with TRBD1 matching 8 bases. There are 17 residues in the CDR3. Looked up from germline, CDR1 is SGHAT and CDR2 is FQDESV (reference sequence). V shed 5 bases and J 5 bases; nucleotides not matched to a gene: 14. CDR3: CASSIGTGGYPDNEQFF. DNA for the CDR3: TGTGCCAGCAGCATAGGGACAGGTGGCTACCCGGACAATGAGCAGTTCTTC.

This rearrangement joins TRBV7-8 to TRBJ2-2; a possible D gene is TRBD1 (6 bases). The germline gives CDR1 SGHVS, CDR2 FQNEAQ. Trimming took 11 bases from V and 5 from J, leaving 21 bases between them. This CDR3 comprises 15 residues. DNA of the CDR3: TGTGCCTCAGCTTGGGGCCAGGGGAGTACCGGGGAGCTGTTTTTT. It specifies CASAWGQGSTGELFF.